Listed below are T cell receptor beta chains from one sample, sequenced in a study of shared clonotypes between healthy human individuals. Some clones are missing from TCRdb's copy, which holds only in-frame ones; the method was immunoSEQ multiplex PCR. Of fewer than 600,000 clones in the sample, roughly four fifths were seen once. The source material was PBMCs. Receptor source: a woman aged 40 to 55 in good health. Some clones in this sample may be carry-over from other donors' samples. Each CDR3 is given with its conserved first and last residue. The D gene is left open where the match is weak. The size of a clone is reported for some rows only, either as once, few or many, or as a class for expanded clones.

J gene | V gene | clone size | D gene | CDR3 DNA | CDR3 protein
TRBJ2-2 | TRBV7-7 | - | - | TGTGCCAGCAGCATCAGGGTGCCCGGGGAGCTGTTTTTT | CASSIRVPGELFF
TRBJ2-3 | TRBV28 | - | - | TGTGCCAGCAGTAAAGAGTTATTTTGCGTGACCTGCACAGATACGCAGTATTTT | CASSKELFCVTCTDTQYF
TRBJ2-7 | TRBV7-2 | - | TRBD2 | TGTGCCAGCAGCTTAGTCTGGCTAGCGGGAGGAGAGCAGTACTTC | CASSLVWLAGGEQYF
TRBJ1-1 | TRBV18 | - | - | TGTGCCAGCTCACCACCGAGGGAGGAAGCTTTCTTT | CASSPPREEAFF
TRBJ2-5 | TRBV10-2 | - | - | TGCGCCAGCAGTGAAGAGGAGACCCAGTACTTC | CASSEEETQYF
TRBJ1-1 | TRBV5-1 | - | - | TGCGCCAGCAGGGACGGGACGAACACTGAAGCTTTCTTT | CASRDGTNTEAFF
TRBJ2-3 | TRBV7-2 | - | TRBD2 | TGTGCCAGCAGCACTGTAGCGGGAGGGGGAGATACGCAGTATTTT | CASSTVAGGGDTQYF
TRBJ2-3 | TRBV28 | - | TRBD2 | TGTGCCAGCACCGGGACTAGCGGGGCCCGAGGGGATACGCAGTATTTT | CASTGTSGARGDTQYF
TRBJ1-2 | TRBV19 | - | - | TGTGCCAGTAGTAGTGGGCAGCAAAGGGGGTATGGCTACACCTTC | CASSSGQQRGYGYTF
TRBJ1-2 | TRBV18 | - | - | TGTGCCAGCTCACCACCGGCATCCGTAGGCTACACCTTC | CASSPPASVGYTF
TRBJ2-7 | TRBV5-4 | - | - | TGTGCCAGCAGCCCCCGGGGGGGACAGACCTACGAGCAGTACTTC | CASSPRGGQTYEQYF
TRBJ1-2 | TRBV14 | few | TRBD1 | TGTGCCAGCGTGTCTCCCGGCGACAGGGGACTAAATTATGGCTACACCTTC | CASVSPGDRGLNYGYTF
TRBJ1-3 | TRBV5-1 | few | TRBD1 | TGCGCCAGCAGCTTTACAGGGGGCTCTGGAAACACCATATATTTT | CASSFTGGSGNTIYF
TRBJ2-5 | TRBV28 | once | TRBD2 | TGTGCCAGCAGTTTCTGGGCGGGAGGAAGAGAGACCCAGTACTTC | CASSFWAGGRETQYF
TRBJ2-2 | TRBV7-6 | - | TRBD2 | TGTGCCAGCAGCTTAGCGCTTCTTCGGGGAGGGCCTAACACCGGGGAGCTGTTTTTT | CASSLALLRGGPNTGELFF
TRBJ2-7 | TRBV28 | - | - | TGTGCCAGCAGTTTTCGAAGGCGCTACGAGCAGTACTTC | CASSFRRRYEQYF
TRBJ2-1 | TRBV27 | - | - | TGTGCCAGCAGTTTAAGGGAGGCCTACAATGAGCAGTTCTTC | CASSLREAYNEQFF
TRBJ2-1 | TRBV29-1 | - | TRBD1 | TGCAGCACTGCCGGGACAGGCCGCATTGAGCAGTTCTTC | CSTAGTGRIEQFF
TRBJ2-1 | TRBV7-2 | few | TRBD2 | TGTGCCAGCAGCCTTACAATAGCGGGGAGCTCCTACAATGAGCAGTTCTTC | CASSLTIAGSSYNEQFF
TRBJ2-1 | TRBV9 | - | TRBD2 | TGTGCCAGCAGCGTACCCTCCGGGGGAGGGAGCTCCTACAATGAGCAGTTCTTC | CASSVPSGGGSSYNEQFF
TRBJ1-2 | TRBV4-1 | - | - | TGCGCCAGCAGCAAAGATTCCCCGACTGGCTACACCTTC | CASSKDSPTGYTF
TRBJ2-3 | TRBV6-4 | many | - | TGTGCCAGCAGTGACTCAGCGGAGGGGGGAGATACGCAGTATTTT | CASSDSAEGGDTQYF
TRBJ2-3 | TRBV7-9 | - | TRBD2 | TGTGCCAGCAGCTTAGCGGGACTAGCGGGAAGCACAGATACGCAGTATTTT | CASSLAGLAGSTDTQYF
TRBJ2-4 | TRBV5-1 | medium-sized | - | TGCGCCAGCAGCCTAGAGGGCCAACCCGGAAACATTCAGTACTTC | CASSLEGQPGNIQYF
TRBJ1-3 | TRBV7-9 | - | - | TGTGCCAGCAACGTAGTGGAGGACGGTGGAAACACCATATATTTT | CASNVVEDGGNTIYF
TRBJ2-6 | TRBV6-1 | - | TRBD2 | TGTGCCAGCACTGTCGGGGGGTATGGGGCCAACGTCCTGACTTTC | CASTVGGYGANVLTF
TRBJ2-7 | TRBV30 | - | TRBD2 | TGTGCCTGGAGTGCCCCCTCGGGGGGGGCCACCTACGAGCAGTACTTC | CAWSAPSGGATYEQYF
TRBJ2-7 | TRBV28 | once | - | TGTGCCAGCAGTTTTTCCCTTGGAGGGACCTACGAGCAGTACTTC | CASSFSLGGTYEQYF
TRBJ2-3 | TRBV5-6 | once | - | TGTGCCAGCAGCTGGGACGGGACAACTCGCACAGATACGCAGTATTTT | CASSWDGTTRTDTQYF
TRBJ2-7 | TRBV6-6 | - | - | TGTGCCAGCAGTTACGATGGGCCCTACGAGCAGTACTTC | CASSYDGPYEQYF
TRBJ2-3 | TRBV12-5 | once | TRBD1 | TGTGCTAGTGGTTCGGGACAGGGGCGAGATACGCAGTATTTT | CASGSGQGRDTQYF
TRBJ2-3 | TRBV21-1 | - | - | TGTGCCAGCAGCAAACGCGGGAGTACGGCAGATACGCAGTATTTT | CASSKRGSTADTQYF
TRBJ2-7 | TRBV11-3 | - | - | TGTGCCAGCAGCTTAGGGCCTTCCTACGAGCAGTACTTC | CASSLGPSYEQYF
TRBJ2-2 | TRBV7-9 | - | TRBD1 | TGTGCCAGCACCACCGGGACAGGGAACACCGGGGAGCTGTTTTTT | CASTTGTGNTGELFF
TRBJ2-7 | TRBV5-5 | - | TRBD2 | TGTGCCAGCCGAATGAGCGGGAGTCAAGTAGGCGAGCAGTACTTC | CASRMSGSQVGEQYF